The clone carrying this TCR beta chain was recorded at least ten times. As yet, its antigen is unknown. The sample belongs to a study of T cells in Graves' hyperthyroidism and ophthalmopathy. Aged 18 to 65, the patients had hyperthyroidism that was newly diagnosed and had lasted under 2 months. PBMCs stemmed from around 10 ml fresh peripheral blood. V was shortened by 0 bases and J by 3 bases, with 13 bases between the two germline ends. From germline, CDR1 is MGHDK and CDR2 SYGVNS. This CDR3 has 16 amino acids. Study observations and caveats: Ophthalmopathy and stable hyperthyroidism were separated by a 13 V-J model.

Amplified TCR beta CDR3 regions came from RNA transcripts. RT-PCR in the first round (using the HTBI primer set) targeted the TCR CDR3. TCRdb analysed the multiplex PCR reads with MiXCR anew, one entry per CDR3 protein. The sample carries approximately 270,000 distinct CDR3 sequences, about 15% recorded once. The sequencing input was blood. V gene TRBV25-1 combines with J gene TRBJ2-3; TRBD2 is a possible D gene (7 bases). The clonotype comes from a woman between 35 and 50 years old with Graves' hyperthyroidism that later progressed to Graves' ophthalmopathy. The CDR3 sequence: CASSEYKRGGTDTQYF. CDR3 sequence (DNA): TGTGCCAGCAGTGAATATAAGAGGGGGGGAACAGATACGCAGTATTTT.